Shown below are 27 T cell receptor beta chains from a single sample sequenced in a study of CD8 T cells in ankylosing spondylitis. Using its own MiXCR run on the 5' RACE reads, TCRdb lists one record per CDR3 protein. The table lists roughly 350,000 distinct CDR3 sequences, roughly 8% of them singletons. Their antigen targets remain unknown. General study results and limits: Within ankylosing spondylitis blood, a TCR beta motif made up of roughly eight highly homologous variants appeared to be characteristic.

Sequenced sample: blood, either unsorted or a sorted T cell fraction (not recorded which). The receptors here all came from a male donor with ankylosing spondylitis.

This sequence joins TRBV7-9 and TRBJ2-5; unclear D gene. This CDR3 is 14 amino acids long. Germline CDR1 SEHNR, CDR2 FQNEAQ (reference sequence). V lost 5 bases, J lost 5 bases, and 15 bases lay in between. This CDR3 reads CASSLSGSRETQYF. In DNA form, the CDR3 reads TGTGCCAGCAGCCTTTCCGGGTCTCGGGAGACCCAGTACTTC.

V gene TRBV5-6 combines with J gene TRBJ2-6, with D maybe TRBD1 (6 bases). This CDR3 has 19 residues. V was pared by 3 bases and J by 4 bases, with 23 bases between. Germline V CDR1 and CDR2: SGHDT, YYEEEE. This chain's CDR3 is CASSSIGGTDLLGANVLTF. The CDR3 nucleotides read TGTGCCAGCAGCTCCATAGGGGGAACAGACCTCTTAGGGGCCAACGTCCTGACTTTC.

This clonotype was observed a few times. This chain uses TRBV18 with TRBJ2-7, with D tentatively TRBD1 (6 bases). The germline V gene encodes CDR1 KGHSH and CDR2 LQKENI. The V and J ends lost 2 bases and 3 bases respectively, with 11 bases between them. The CDR3 extends over 14 amino acids. CDR3 in DNA: TGTGCCAGCTCACCAAACAGGGATGACTACGAGCAGTACTTC. It encodes CASSPNRDDYEQYF. The complete variable domain, with remaining parts taken from reference TRBV18 and TRBJ2-7, reads NAGVMQNPRHLVRRRGQEARLRCSPMKGHSHVYWYRQLPEEGLKFMVYLQKENIIDESGMPKERFSAEFPKEGPSILRIQQVVRGDSAAYFCASSPNRDDYEQYFGPGTRLTVT.

This clonotype has a handful of counts. V usage is TRBV6-5 and J usage is TRBJ2-7; TRBD2 agrees at 12 bases. The CDR3 totals 16 residues. The germline gives CDR1 MNHEY, CDR2 SVGAGI. V dropped 5 bases and J dropped 2; count of bases not matched to a gene: 7. Here the CDR3 DNA reads TGTGCCAGCAGTACTTGGACTAGCGGGACCGCCTACGAGCAGTACTTC. Translation gives CASSTWTSGTAYEQYF.

The CDR3 loop reads CASSPSGLNPDTQYF. The CDR3 DNA sequence: TGTGCCAGCTCACCCTCCGGGCTTAACCCAGATACGCAGTATTTT. The chain recombines TRBV18 with TRBJ2-3, with D uncertain. Germline CDR1 and CDR2: KGHSH and LQKENI. The V and J ends lost 3 bases and 4 bases respectively, with 14 bases between them. This CDR3 region has 15 residues. Full variable domain (rest looked up from reference TRBV18 and TRBJ2-3): NAGVMQNPRHLVRRRGQEARLRCSPMKGHSHVYWYRQLPEEGLKFMVYLQKENIIDESGMPKERFSAEFPKEGPSILRIQQVVRGDSAAYFCASSPSGLNPDTQYFGPGTRLTVL.

The J gene is TRBJ2-5, the V gene TRBV20-1, with 7 nucleotides matching TRBD1. This CDR3 region has 11 residues. Germline loops: CDR1 DFQATT, CDR2 SNEGSKA (reference sequence). Trimming took 6 bases from V and 4 from J; bases not matched to a gene: 2. The CDR3 spells CSATGPETQYF. The DNA for the CDR3 is TGCAGTGCGACAGGGCCAGAGACCCAGTACTTC.

A few counts support this clonotype. This chain links TRBV27 with TRBJ2-7, with TRBD2 matching over 11 bases. Germline CDR1 and CDR2: MNHEY and SMNVEV (reference sequence). The CDR3 is 15 amino acids. With 5 bases clipped from V and 3 bases from J, the junction kept 6 bases outside the gene matches. CDR3 nucleotides: TGTGCCAGCAGTGAAGGGACTAGCGGCCTCTACGAGCAGTACTTC. Translation gives CASSEGTSGLYEQYF.

This clonotype was seen many times. This chain uses TRBV4-3 with TRBJ1-6; 7 positions agree with TRBD1. The CDR3 is made up of 15 amino acids. V shed 3 bases and J 11 bases; nucleotides not matched to a gene: 10. The V gene's germline CDR1 is LGHNA and CDR2 YSLEER. CDR3 amino acids: CASSQGRDSLPPLHF. CDR3 DNA sequence: TGCGCCAGCAGCCAGGGTCGGGACAGTCTTCCACCCCTCCACTTT.

The chain carries TRBV7-3 and TRBJ2-7; TRBD1 matches at 11 bases. Germline V gene data show CDR1 as SGHTA and CDR2 as FQGTGA. The CDR3 runs to 18 residues. J lost 4 bases, V lost 5 bases, and 16 bases had no gene match. CDR3 sequence reads: CASSKLTEPGQGVYEQYF. The CDR3 DNA follows: TGTGCCAGCAGCAAGCTTACCGAACCGGGACAGGGGGTATACGAGCAGTACTTC.

This clonotype was counted a few times. The chain recombines TRBV12-3 or TRBV12-4 with TRBJ1-2; possible D gene TRBD1, 6 bases. V gave up 5 bases and J gave up 8 bases, with 12 bases separating them. This CDR3 spans 12 amino acids. In DNA form, the CDR3 reads TGTGCCAGCAGTCCGGGACATCAAGGCTACACCTTC. This translates into CASSPGHQGYTF.

V and J are TRBV10-3 and TRBJ1-4; D remains unclear. From germline, CDR1 is ENHRY and CDR2 SYGVKD. The CDR3 runs to 13 residues. Trimming removed 4 bases at V and 8 bases at J, with 11 bases between. CDR3 amino acids: CAISGTAGEKLFF. DNA for the CDR3: TGTGCCATCAGTGGTACAGCGGGCGAAAAACTGTTTTTT.

This clonotype came up many times. The chain couples TRBV28 to TRBJ2-6; a weak D match, TRBD2 (6 bases). Trimming left V 3 bases short and J 0 bases short, with 15 bases between. This CDR3 is 18 amino acids long. Germline-derived CDR1 and CDR2 are MDHEN and SYDVKM. The CDR3 sequence is CASSFARWGVSGANVLTF. The CDR3 DNA reads TGTGCCAGCAGTTTCGCCCGGTGGGGGGTCTCTGGGGCCAACGTCCTGACTTTC.

This chain connects TRBV3-1 to TRBJ2-3; D not resolved. The germline V gene encodes CDR1 LGHDT and CDR2 YNNKEL (reference sequence). V lost 3 bases, J lost 3 bases, and 4 bases lay in between. The CDR3 runs to 12 residues. CDR3: CASSHITDTQYF. CDR3 DNA sequence: TGTGCCAGCAGCCATATAACAGATACGCAGTATTTT.

This clonotype was detected a few times. This chain links TRBV4-1 with TRBJ2-1, with D perhaps matching TRBD2 (6 bases). Trimming took off 3 bases at V and 0 bases at J, with 6 bases between the two ends. CDR1 and CDR2 from the germline V gene are MGHRA and YSYEKL. The CDR3 has 14 residues. DNA for the CDR3: TGCGCCAGCAGCCAGCGGGACTCCTACAATGAGCAGTTCTTC. It translates to CASSQRDSYNEQFF.

This clonotype was observed a handful of times. The chain is built from TRBV20-1 and TRBJ1-5; a weak D match, TRBD1 (6 bases). CDR3 length: 13 residues. The germline gives CDR1 DFQATT, CDR2 SNEGSKA (reference sequence). V was shortened by 6 bases and J by 2 bases, with 11 bases between the two germline ends. The CDR3 DNA is TGCAGTGCGTCACAGGGAGGCAATCAGCCCCAGCATTTT. This translates into CSASQGGNQPQHF.

There are a few counts of this clonotype. In DNA form, the CDR3 reads TGCGCCAGCAGCCAAGATGTTGGAGGGATGGGGGAGCTGTTTTTT. This sequence encodes CASSQDVGGMGELFF. The chain carries TRBV4-3 and TRBJ2-2, with a possible D match to TRBD2 (6 bases). Germline CDR1 reads LGHNA; CDR2 reads YSLEER. The V end was cut by 0 bases, the J end by 8 bases, with 13 bases between. The CDR3 consists of 15 residues.

This clonotype appeared a few times. The chain recombines TRBV28 with TRBJ2-3; 11 bases align to TRBD2. CDR3 size: 15 residues. The V segment lost 8 bases and the J segment 9 bases; nucleotides outside the gene matches: 13. Germline lookup yields CDR1 MDHEN and CDR2 SYDVKM. The CDR3 region has the DNA TGTGCCAGCGGAACACTAGCGGGAGCGGCCCTCACGCAGTATTTT. Translating it yields CASGTLAGAALTQYF.

With regard to this clonotype: The missing conserved phenylalanine or tryptophan at the end of this CDR3 makes a read error likely. The chain employs TRBV29-1 and TRBJ2-1; D call uncertain. V gave up 2 bases and J gave up 5 bases, with 7 bases separating them. The CDR3 is 12 residues long. The germline gives CDR1 SQVTM, CDR2 ANQGSEA. CDR3 DNA sequence: TGCAGCGTTGAACCTGCTGACAATGAGCAGTTCTAC. This sequence encodes CSVEPADNEQFY.

V is TRBV5-1 and J is TRBJ2-7; D not resolved. The CDR3 spans 17 residues. Trimming cost V 0 bases and J 0 bases, with 16 bases left between them. Looked up from germline, CDR1 is SGHRS and CDR2 is YFSETQ. Written as DNA, the CDR3 is TGCGCCAGCAGCTTGGTGTTTCGGGCGGCGAGCTCCTACGAGCAGTACTTC. This encodes CASSLVFRAASSYEQYF. Combining the CDR3 with reference TRBV5-1 and TRBJ2-7 gives the whole variable domain KAGVTQTPRYLIKTRGQQVTLSCSPISGHRSVSWYQQTPGQGLQFLFEYFSETQRNKGNFPGRFSGRQFSNSRSEMNVSTLELGDSALYLCASSLVFRAASSYEQYFGPGTRLTVT.

The J gene is TRBJ2-7, the V gene TRBV29-1; 7 nucleotides align to TRBD2. CDR1 and CDR2 from the germline V gene are SQVTM and ANQGSEA. CDR3 length: 11 residues. The ends lost 3 bases at V and 9 bases at J; junction bases unmatched: 5. The CDR3 DNA reads as TGCAGCGTTGACTGGTCGGGGGGGCAGTACTTC. This sequence encodes CSVDWSGGQYF.

In its sample, this clonotype was seen a few times. This sequence joins TRBV12-3 or TRBV12-4 and TRBJ2-7, with 11 bases that match TRBD1. The V gene end was trimmed by 6 bases and the J gene end by 2 bases; junction bases not matched to a gene: 6. The CDR3 totals 15 residues. The CDR3 sequence is CASSDGQGAAYEQYF. CDR3 nucleotide sequence: TGTGCCAGCAGCGATGGACAGGGGGCGGCCTACGAGCAGTACTTC.

This clonotype was seen at least ten times. CDR3 sequence reads: CASSYRRDPPGELFF. The CDR3 DNA is TGTGCCAGCAGTTATAGGCGGGACCCCCCCGGGGAGCTGTTTTTT. The J gene is TRBJ2-2, the V gene TRBV6-2 or TRBV6-3; possible D gene TRBD2, 6 bases. From germline, CDR1 is MNHEY and CDR2 SVGEGT. This CDR3 contains 15 residues. V was shortened by 3 bases and J by 6 bases, with 14 bases between the two germline ends.

This chain joins TRBV12-3 or TRBV12-4 and TRBJ2-7; 7 bases fit TRBD2. The ends lost 5 bases at V and 5 bases at J; junction bases unmatched: 9. The length of the CDR3 is 14 residues. CDR3 in DNA: TGTGCCAGCAGTCCGCCGGGACTAAGCCACGAGCAGTACTTC. This gives the protein CASSPPGLSHEQYF.

The chain is built from TRBV7-3 and TRBJ2-5; 8 bases line up with TRBD1. The CDR3 is 13 amino acids. The ends lost 5 bases at V and 5 bases at J; junction bases unmatched: 4. Germline V gene lookup returns CDR1 SGHTA and CDR2 FQGTGA. CDR3 bases: TGTGCCAGCAGCCAGGGGGCGTTGGAGACCCAGTACTTC. Encoded protein: CASSQGALETQYF.

This clonotype was detected a few times. V gene TRBV7-7 combines with J gene TRBJ2-7, with a tentative D call TRBD2 (5 bases). V shed 5 bases and J shed 7 bases, with 15 bases lying between them. This CDR3 comprises 13 residues. CDR1 and CDR2 (germline): SSHAT, FNYEAQ (reference sequence). The CDR3 DNA sequence: TGTGCCAGCAGCCTAGAGGCGTGGAGGGAGCAGTACTTC. This sequence encodes CASSLEAWREQYF.

This clonotype appeared many times. This rearrangement joins TRBV27 to TRBJ2-1; D is perhaps TRBD2 (5 bases). The CDR3 sequence is 12 residues long. V was pared by 7 bases and J by 5 bases, with 9 bases between. Germline CDR1 reads MNHEY; CDR2 reads SMNVEV (reference sequence). CDR3: CASIEGNNEQFF. The DNA of the CDR3 is TGTGCCAGCATTGAGGGCAACAATGAGCAGTTCTTC.

This clonotype was counted between two and nine times. This chain connects TRBV10-3 to TRBJ2-1, with 10 bases fitting TRBD2. After removal of 2 bases from V and 9 bases from J, the junction contained 7 bases not matched to a gene. The CDR3 length is 15 residues. Germline V gene lookup returns CDR1 ENHRY and CDR2 SYGVKD. In nucleotides, the CDR3 is TGTGCCATCAGTGAGGGTCTAGCGGGAGTGGGTGAGCAGTTCTTC. Translating gives CAISEGLAGVGEQFF.